The source of this T cell receptor (beta chain) is a study of shared clonotypes between healthy human individuals. Across the whole study: Three CD4 naive, three CD4 memory, two CD8 naive and one CD8 memory plate were used per donor.

The study, taken as a whole, reports: Represented genetic and exposure-history diversity was restricted by having few donors.

Profiling relied on immunoSEQ multiplex PCR, and the TCRdb table lists in-frame clones only, not all of them. The sample comprises over a million clones, 95% to 97% of which are singletons, and approximately 1.1% rests with the top ten. Concerning this clone itself: Its antigen remains unknown.

The CDR3 is made up of 16 amino acids. Germline trimming cut 6 bases from V and 1 base from J; bases unmatched to any gene: 9. Germline CDR1 and CDR2: LNHDA and SQIVND (reference sequence). This receptor was obtained from a man in his thirties or forties in good health. Material: naive CD4+ T cells sorted from blood. Sample subset: CD45RA+ positively selected. V and J are TRBV19 and TRBJ1-5, with 7 bases that match TRBD1. CDR3 nucleotide sequence: TGTGCCAGTAGCCAGGTAGGGACAGTCAGCAATCAGCCCCAGCATTTT. It codes for CASSQVGTVSNQPQHF.